The 18 T cell receptor beta chains in this list originate from one sample, sequenced in a study of blood T cell repertoires in COVID-19. This table comes from immunoSEQ multiplex PCR, and its TCRdb copy is limited to in-frame clones, with some not included. The table shows about 64,000 clones, with 70% to 85% occurring only once. The sequenced sample consisted of peripheral blood. The receptors come from a woman aged 60-70 years with acute or convalescent COVID-19.

The chain carries TRBV2 and TRBJ2-6; the D is unclear. The CDR3 extends over 15 amino acids. V shed 1 base and J shed 0 bases, with 4 bases lying between them. Germline loops: CDR1 SNHLY, CDR2 FYNNEI. DNA for the CDR3: TGTGCCAGCAGTGAAGGGCTCTCTGGGGCCAACGTCCTGACTTTC. Residues: CASSEGLSGANVLTF.

The CDR3, as DNA: TGTGCCAGCAGTGATCCCGGGACAGGGAGTTTCAATCAGCCCCAGCATTTT. It translates to CASSDPGTGSFNQPQHF. The gene calls are TRBV6-1 and TRBJ1-5; 9 bases agree with TRBD1. Germline lookup yields CDR1 MNHNS and CDR2 SASEGT. CDR3 size: 17 residues. V shed 3 bases, J shed 3 bases, and the junction held 9 bases outside the gene matches.

The V call is TRBV5-1, the J call TRBJ1-3, with 11 positions matching TRBD1. Germline loops: CDR1 SGHRS, CDR2 YFSETQ. V shed 0 bases and J 0 bases; nucleotides not matched to a gene: 2. The CDR3 has 17 residues. The DNA for the CDR3 is TGCGCCAGCAGCTTGGAAGGGACAGGGGGCTCTGGAAACACCATATATTTT. Translation gives CASSLEGTGGSGNTIYF.

The chain joins TRBV6-2 or TRBV6-3 to TRBJ1-5; 12 bases are shared with TRBD1. CDR1 and CDR2 from the germline V gene are MNHEY and SVGEGT. The junction had 3 bases not matched to a gene; V was cut back by 6 bases and J by 3 bases. The CDR3 sequence is 15 residues long. CDR3 sequence (DNA): TGTGCCAGCAGCAAGGGACAGGGGGCCAATCAGCCCCAGCATTTT. Protein product: CASSKGQGANQPQHF.

The chain employs TRBV19 and TRBJ1-1; 11 bases fit TRBD1. The V gene end was trimmed by 1 base and the J gene end by 3 bases; junction bases not matched to a gene: 7. Germline V lookup: CDR1 LNHDA, CDR2 SQIVND (reference sequence). The length of the CDR3 is 17 residues. CDR3 bases: TGTGCCAGTAGTATAGTGGACAGGGGGCTGTTTTACACTGAAGCTTTCTTT. Its protein is CASSIVDRGLFYTEAFF.

The V and J genes are TRBV18 and TRBJ1-2; no reliable D call. This CDR3 comprises 16 residues. CDR1 is KGHSH, CDR2 LQKENI, per germline. The V end was cut by 5 bases, the J end by 0 bases, with 16 bases between. The CDR3 sequence: CASSSAEGGTNYGYTF. In nucleotides, the CDR3 is TGTGCCAGCTCATCCGCGGAGGGAGGCACTAACTATGGCTACACCTTC.

This clone has just one count. This chain connects TRBV10-2 to TRBJ1-1; D gene uncertain. This CDR3 spans 15 amino acids. V was shortened by 1 base and J by 3 bases, with 12 bases between the two germline ends. Germline V gene sequence: CDR1 WSHSY, CDR2 SAAADI. CDR3 region: CASSEWSTADTEAFF. For the CDR3, the DNA is TGCGCCAGCAGTGAGTGGTCCACAGCGGACACTGAAGCTTTCTTT.

The chain uses TRBV12-3 or TRBV12-4 and TRBJ1-1; D possibly corresponds to TRBD1 (6 bases). V lost 1 base to trimming and J lost 8 bases, with 11 bases between them. The length of the CDR3 is 13 residues. The CDR3 DNA is TGTGCCAGCAGTTTAGGACAGGTAGGGGAAGCTTTCTTT. Its protein is CASSLGQVGEAFF.

This clone appeared a few times. The chain links TRBV6-1 to TRBJ1-5; possible D gene TRBD1, 5 bases. The ends were cut back, 2 bases at V and 3 bases at J, with 11 bases in the middle. Germline-derived CDR1 and CDR2 are MNHNS and SASEGT. CDR3 size: 15 residues. The CDR3 sequence: CASSEQRGDNQPQHF. The CDR3 DNA reads TGTGCCAGCAGTGAACAACGGGGGGACAATCAGCCCCAGCATTTT.

The chain carries TRBV10-2 and TRBJ2-1; possibly TRBD2 for D (7 bases). The length of the CDR3 is 14 residues. The V end was cut by 8 bases, the J end by 4 bases, with 15 bases between. The V gene's germline CDR1 is WSHSY and CDR2 SAAADI. The CDR3 DNA follows: TGCGCCAGCCGGCCCGCGGGGGCATACAATGAGCAGTTCTTC. Translation: CASRPAGAYNEQFF.

This chain connects TRBV29-1 to TRBJ1-1; no firm D call. CDR3 length: 14 residues. Germline V gene sequence: CDR1 SQVTM, CDR2 ANQGSEA. Between the trimmed V and J ends, which lost 5 bases and 1 base, there was a span of 14 bases. This CDR3 is CSVYMASQNTEAFF. The CDR3 nucleotides read TGCAGCGTTTACATGGCCTCTCAGAACACTGAAGCTTTCTTT. The complete variable domain, with remaining parts taken from reference TRBV29-1 and TRBJ1-1, reads SAVISQKPSRDICQRGTSLTIQCQVDSQVTMMFWYRQQPGQSLTLIATANQGSEATYESGFVIDKFPISRPNLTFSTLTVSNMSPEDSSIYLCSVYMASQNTEAFFGQGTRLTVV.

CDR3 amino acids: CASSQSVQGARNTEAFF. The DNA of the CDR3 is TGCGCCAGCAGTCAATCGGTACAGGGGGCGCGGAACACTGAAGCTTTCTTT. J is TRBJ1-1 and V is TRBV23-1; the match to TRBD1 covers 9 bases. TRBV23-1 falls under the ORF class, with uncertain function. The CDR3 covers 17 residues. Trimming cost V 0 bases and J 1 base; bases outside gene matches: 6.

The rearrangement uses TRBV7-9 and TRBJ1-5; TRBD1 matches 9 bases. This CDR3 has 15 amino acids. Germline CDR1 and CDR2: SEHNR and FQNEAQ (reference sequence). V shed 0 bases, J shed 7 bases, and the junction held 4 bases outside the gene matches. The CDR3 loop reads CASSLAFDRGQPQHF. In nucleotides, the CDR3 is TGTGCCAGCAGCTTAGCGTTTGACAGGGGGCAGCCCCAGCATTTT.

The chain couples TRBV11-2 to TRBJ2-1; 16 nucleotides match TRBD2. The CDR3 runs to 16 residues. Germline values: CDR1 SGHAT, CDR2 FQNNGV. J gave up 9 bases and V 5 bases, and 7 bases lay outside the gene matches. This chain's CDR3 is CASSRGLAGGRGEQFF. Written as DNA, the CDR3 is TGTGCCAGCAGCAGGGGACTAGCGGGGGGGCGCGGTGAGCAGTTCTTC.

This chain connects TRBV11-2 to TRBJ1-2; TRBD1 agrees at 8 bases. V gave up 6 bases and J gave up 8 bases; unmatched junction bases: 11. This CDR3 region has 14 residues. The germline gives CDR1 SGHAT, CDR2 FQNNGV. As DNA, the CDR3 is TGTGCCAGCAGACCTACCAGGGGGCGCGGGGGCTACACCTTC. Protein product: CASRPTRGRGGYTF.

The sample holds a few counts of this clone. The rearrangement uses TRBV5-4 and TRBJ1-2, with no clear D. Per the germline V gene, CDR1 is SGHNT and CDR2 is YYREEE (reference sequence). Between the trimmed V and J ends, which lost 0 bases and 5 bases, there was a span of 17 bases. The CDR3 loop spans 16 amino acids. Here the CDR3 reads CASSLEGLGVGYGYTF. CDR3 coding DNA: TGTGCCAGCAGCTTGGAAGGTTTGGGCGTTGGGTATGGCTACACCTTC.

The chain is built from TRBV19 and TRBJ2-3; D not certain. Trimming cost V 1 base and J 7 bases, with 12 bases left between them. The germline V gene has CDR1 LNHDA and CDR2 SQIVND (reference sequence). CDR3 length: 14 amino acids. The CDR3 region has the DNA TGTGCCAGTAGTATAGGGAACACAGATAATACGCAGTATTTT. Residues: CASSIGNTDNTQYF.

V gene TRBV7-6 combines with J gene TRBJ2-7, with 9 bases lining up with TRBD1. The V segment lost 4 bases and the J segment 7 bases; nucleotides outside the gene matches: 11. CDR3 length: 15 residues. CDR1 and CDR2 from the germline V gene are SGHVS and FNYEAQ. The DNA of the CDR3 is TGTGCCAGCAGCTCCGGGACAGGGATTTCTAGGGAGCAGTACTTC. This encodes CASSSGTGISREQYF.